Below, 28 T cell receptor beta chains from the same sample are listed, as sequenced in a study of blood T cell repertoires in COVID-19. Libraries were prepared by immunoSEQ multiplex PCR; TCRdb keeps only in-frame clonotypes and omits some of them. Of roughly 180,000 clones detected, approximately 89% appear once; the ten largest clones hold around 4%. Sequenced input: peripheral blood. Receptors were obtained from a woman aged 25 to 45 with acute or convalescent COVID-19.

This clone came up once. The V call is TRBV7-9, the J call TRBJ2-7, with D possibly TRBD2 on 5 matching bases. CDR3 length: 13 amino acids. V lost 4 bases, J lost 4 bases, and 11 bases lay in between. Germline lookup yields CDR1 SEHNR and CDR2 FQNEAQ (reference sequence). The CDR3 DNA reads TGTGCCAGCAGCTGGTCTAGCCCTTACGAGCAGTACTTC. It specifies CASSWSSPYEQYF.

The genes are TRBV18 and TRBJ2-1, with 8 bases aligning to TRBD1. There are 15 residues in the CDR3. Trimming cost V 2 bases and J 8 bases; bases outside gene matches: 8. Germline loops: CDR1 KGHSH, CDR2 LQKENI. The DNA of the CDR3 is TGTGCCAGCTCACCAGGCGCAGGGGGCAAGGATGAGCAGTTCTTC. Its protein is CASSPGAGGKDEQFF.

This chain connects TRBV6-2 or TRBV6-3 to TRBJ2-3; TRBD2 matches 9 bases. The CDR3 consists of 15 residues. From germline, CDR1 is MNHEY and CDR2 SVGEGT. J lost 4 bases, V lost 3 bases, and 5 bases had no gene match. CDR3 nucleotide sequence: TGTGCCAGCAGTTATCCGGGACTAGCCGCAGATACGCAGTATTTT. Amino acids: CASSYPGLAADTQYF.

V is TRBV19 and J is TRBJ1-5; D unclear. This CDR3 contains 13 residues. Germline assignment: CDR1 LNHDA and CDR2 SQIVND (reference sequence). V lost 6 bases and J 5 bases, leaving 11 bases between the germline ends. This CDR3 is CASRKMRDQPQHF. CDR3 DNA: TGTGCCAGTAGGAAAATGCGGGATCAGCCCCAGCATTTT.

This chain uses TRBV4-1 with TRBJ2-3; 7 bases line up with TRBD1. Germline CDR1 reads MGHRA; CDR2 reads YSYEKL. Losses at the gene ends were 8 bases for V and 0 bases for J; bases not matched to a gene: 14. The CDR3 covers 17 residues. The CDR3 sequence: CASSSRSSGQSTDTQYF. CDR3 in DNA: TGCGCCAGCTCGAGTAGGTCGTCGGGACAGAGCACAGATACGCAGTATTTT.

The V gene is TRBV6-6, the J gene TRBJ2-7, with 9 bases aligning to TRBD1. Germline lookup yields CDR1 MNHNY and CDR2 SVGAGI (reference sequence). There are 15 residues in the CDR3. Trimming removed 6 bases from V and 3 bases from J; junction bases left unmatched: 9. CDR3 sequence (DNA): TGTGCCAGCAGCGGACAGGGGCCAGGGGGCTACGAGCAGTACTTC. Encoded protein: CASSGQGPGGYEQYF.

CDR3 sequence reads: CASGLRGSGELFF. The CDR3 DNA is TGTGCTAGTGGTTTACGGGGGTCCGGGGAGCTGTTTTTT. The chain employs TRBV12-5 and TRBJ2-2; maybe TRBD2 (6 bases). V lost 3 bases, J lost 6 bases, and 8 bases lay in between. This CDR3 has 13 residues. In germline, CDR1 is LGHNT, CDR2 FRNRAP.

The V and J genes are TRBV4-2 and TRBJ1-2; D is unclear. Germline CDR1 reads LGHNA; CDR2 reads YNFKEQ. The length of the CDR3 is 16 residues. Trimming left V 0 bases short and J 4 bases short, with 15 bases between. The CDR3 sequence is CASSQEPGNRVYGYTF. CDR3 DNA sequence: TGTGCCAGCAGCCAAGAGCCCGGTAATCGTGTCTATGGCTACACCTTC.

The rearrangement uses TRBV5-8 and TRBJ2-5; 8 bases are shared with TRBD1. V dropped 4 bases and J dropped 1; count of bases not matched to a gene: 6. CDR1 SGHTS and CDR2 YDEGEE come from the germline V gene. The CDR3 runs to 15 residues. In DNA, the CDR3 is TGTGCCAGCAGCCCGAGGACAGGGATCCAAGAGACCCAGTACTTC. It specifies CASSPRTGIQETQYF. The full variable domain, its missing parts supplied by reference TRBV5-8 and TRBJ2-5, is EAGVTQSPTHLIKTRGQQATLRCSPISGHTSVYWYQQALGLGLQFLLWYDEGEERNRGNFPPRFSGRQFPNYSSELNVNALELEDSALYLCASSPRTGIQETQYFGPGTRLLVL.

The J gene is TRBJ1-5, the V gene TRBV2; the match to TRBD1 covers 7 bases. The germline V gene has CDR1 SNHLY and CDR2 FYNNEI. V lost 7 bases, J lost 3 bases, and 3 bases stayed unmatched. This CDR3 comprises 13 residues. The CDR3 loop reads CASKGQANQPQHF. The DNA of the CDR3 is TGTGCCAGCAAAGGACAGGCCAATCAGCCCCAGCATTTT.

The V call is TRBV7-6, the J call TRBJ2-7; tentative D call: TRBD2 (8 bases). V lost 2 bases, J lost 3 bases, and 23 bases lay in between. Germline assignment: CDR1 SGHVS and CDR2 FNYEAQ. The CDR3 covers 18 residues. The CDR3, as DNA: TGTGCCAGCAGCTTAAGGGCCGTCGGGGGGGGACAGTTCTACGAGCAGTACTTC. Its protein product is CASSLRAVGGGQFYEQYF.

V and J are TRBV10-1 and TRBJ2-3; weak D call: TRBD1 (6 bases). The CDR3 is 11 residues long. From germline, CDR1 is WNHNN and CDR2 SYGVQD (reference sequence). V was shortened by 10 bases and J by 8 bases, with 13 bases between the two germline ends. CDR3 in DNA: TGCGCCACGAGTAAGGGGGTTACGCAGTATTTT. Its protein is CATSKGVTQYF.

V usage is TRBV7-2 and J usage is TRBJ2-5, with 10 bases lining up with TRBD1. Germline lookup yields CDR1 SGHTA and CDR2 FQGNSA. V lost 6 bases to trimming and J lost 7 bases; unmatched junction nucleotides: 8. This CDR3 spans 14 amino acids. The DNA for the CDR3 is TGTGCCAGCAGTCGAGACAGGGGGCGAGGGACCCAGTACTTC. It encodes CASSRDRGRGTQYF.

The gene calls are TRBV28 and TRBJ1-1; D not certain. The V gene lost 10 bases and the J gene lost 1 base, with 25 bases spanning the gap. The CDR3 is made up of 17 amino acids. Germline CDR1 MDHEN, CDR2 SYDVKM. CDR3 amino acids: CATRLTMEEGKNTEAFF. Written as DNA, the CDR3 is TGTGCCACCAGATTGACGATGGAGGAGGGAAAGAACACTGAAGCTTTCTTT.

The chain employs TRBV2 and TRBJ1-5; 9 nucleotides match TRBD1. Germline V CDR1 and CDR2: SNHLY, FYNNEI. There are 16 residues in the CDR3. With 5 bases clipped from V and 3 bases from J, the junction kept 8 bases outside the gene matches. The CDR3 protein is CASSPQGAKVNQPQHF. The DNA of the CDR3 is TGTGCCAGCAGTCCACAGGGGGCCAAAGTCAATCAGCCCCAGCATTTT.

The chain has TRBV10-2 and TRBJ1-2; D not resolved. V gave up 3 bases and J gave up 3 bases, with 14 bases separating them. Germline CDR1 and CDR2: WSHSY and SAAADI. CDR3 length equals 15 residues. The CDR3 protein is CASSDGEREYYGYTF. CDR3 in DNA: TGCGCCAGCAGTGACGGGGAGAGGGAGTACTATGGCTACACCTTC.

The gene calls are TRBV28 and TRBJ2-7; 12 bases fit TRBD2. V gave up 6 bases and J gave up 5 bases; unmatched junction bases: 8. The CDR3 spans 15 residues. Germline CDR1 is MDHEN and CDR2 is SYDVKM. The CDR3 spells CASSSILAGGNEQYF. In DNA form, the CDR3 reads TGTGCCAGCAGCTCAATCCTAGCGGGAGGGAACGAGCAGTACTTC.

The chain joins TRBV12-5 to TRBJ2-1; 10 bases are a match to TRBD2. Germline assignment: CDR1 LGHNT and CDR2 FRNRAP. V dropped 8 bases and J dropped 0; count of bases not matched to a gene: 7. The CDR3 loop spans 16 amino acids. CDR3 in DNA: TGTGCTAGTACTAGCGGGATTACCCGCTCCTACAATGAGCAGTTCTTC. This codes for CASTSGITRSYNEQFF.

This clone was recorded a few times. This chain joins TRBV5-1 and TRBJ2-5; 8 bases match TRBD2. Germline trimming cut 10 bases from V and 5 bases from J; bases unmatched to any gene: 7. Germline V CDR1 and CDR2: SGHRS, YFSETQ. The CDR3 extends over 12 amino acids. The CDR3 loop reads CAGQLAAETQYF. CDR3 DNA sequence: TGCGCCGGACAACTAGCGGCTGAGACCCAGTACTTC. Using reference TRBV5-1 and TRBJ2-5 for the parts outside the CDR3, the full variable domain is KAGVTQTPRYLIKTRGQQVTLSCSPISGHRSVSWYQQTPGQGLQFLFEYFSETQRNKGNFPGRFSGRQFSNSRSEMNVSTLELGDSALYLCAGQLAAETQYFGPGTRLLVL.

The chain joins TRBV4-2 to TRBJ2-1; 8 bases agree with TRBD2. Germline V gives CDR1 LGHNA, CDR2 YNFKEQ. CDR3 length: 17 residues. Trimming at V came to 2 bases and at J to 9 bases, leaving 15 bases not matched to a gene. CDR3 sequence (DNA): TGTGCCAGCAGCCAACCCCCCCCGGGACTAGTATCTCCTGAGCAGTTCTTC. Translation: CASSQPPPGLVSPEQFF.

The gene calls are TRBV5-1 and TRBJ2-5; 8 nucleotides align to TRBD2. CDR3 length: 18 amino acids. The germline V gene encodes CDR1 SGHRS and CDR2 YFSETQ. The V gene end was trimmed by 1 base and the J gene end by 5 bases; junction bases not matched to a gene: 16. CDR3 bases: TGCGCCAGCAGCTTGTTAGCTTTGGGTGCGGGGGGCCGGGAGACCCAGTACTTC. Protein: CASSLLALGAGGRETQYF.

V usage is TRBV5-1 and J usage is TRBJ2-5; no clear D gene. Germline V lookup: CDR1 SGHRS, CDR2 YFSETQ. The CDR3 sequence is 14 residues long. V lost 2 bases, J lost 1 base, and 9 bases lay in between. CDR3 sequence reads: CASSFYKSQETQYF. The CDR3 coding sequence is TGCGCCAGCAGCTTTTACAAGTCCCAAGAGACCCAGTACTTC.

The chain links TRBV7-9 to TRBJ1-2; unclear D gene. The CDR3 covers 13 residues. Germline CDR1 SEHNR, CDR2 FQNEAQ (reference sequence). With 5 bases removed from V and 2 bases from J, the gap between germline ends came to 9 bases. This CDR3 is CASSKPSNYGYTF. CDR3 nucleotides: TGTGCCAGCAGCAAACCGAGCAACTATGGCTACACCTTC.

The CDR3 loop is CASSLETGNYGYTF. For the CDR3, the DNA is TGTGCCAGCAGCCTAGAGACAGGGAACTATGGCTACACCTTC. V usage is TRBV5-4 and J usage is TRBJ1-2, with TRBD1 matching 7 bases. V shed 4 bases and J 2 bases; nucleotides not matched to a gene: 5. The CDR3 runs 14 residues. CDR1 and CDR2 from the germline V gene are SGHNT and YYREEE (reference sequence).

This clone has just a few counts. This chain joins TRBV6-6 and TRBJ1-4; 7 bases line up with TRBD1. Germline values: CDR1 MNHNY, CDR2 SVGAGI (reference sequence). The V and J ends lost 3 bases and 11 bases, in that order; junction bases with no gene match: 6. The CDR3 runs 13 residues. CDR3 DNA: TGTGCCAGCAGTTATGGGACAGATAGTAAACTGTTTTTT. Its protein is CASSYGTDSKLFF.

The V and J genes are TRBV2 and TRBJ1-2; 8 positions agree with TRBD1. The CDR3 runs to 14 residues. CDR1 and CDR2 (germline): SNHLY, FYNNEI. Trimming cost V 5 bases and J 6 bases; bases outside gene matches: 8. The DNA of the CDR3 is TGTGCCAGCAGTTTCTACGGACAGGGCGATGGCTACACCTTC. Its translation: CASSFYGQGDGYTF.

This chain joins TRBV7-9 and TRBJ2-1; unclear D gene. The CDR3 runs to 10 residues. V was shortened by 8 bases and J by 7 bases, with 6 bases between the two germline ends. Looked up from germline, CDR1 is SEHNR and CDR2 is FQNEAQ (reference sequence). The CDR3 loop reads CASARNEQFF. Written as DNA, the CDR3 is TGTGCCAGCGCCCGGAATGAGCAGTTCTTC.

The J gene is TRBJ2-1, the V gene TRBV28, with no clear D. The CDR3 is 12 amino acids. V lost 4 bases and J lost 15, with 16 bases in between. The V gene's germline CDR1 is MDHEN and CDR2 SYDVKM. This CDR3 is CASSSAPVGRFF. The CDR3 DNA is TGTGCCAGCAGTTCTGCACCAGTTGGTCGGTTCTTC.